The clone carrying this TCR beta chain was recorded many times. Both TCRalpha and TCRbeta chains were reverse transcribed with V-gene-specific primers. A 20-cycle PCR with a constant-region primer and V-primer adapter amplified TCRs. Amplification (by in vitro transcription) was performed on isolated mRNA. TCRdb passed the reads through MiXCR, listing each CDR3 protein once. The top ten hold roughly 3% of the sample, which has tens of thousands of distinct CDR3 sequences, roughly a sixth seen once. This sample is drawn from a study of low-dose radiotherapy and immunotherapy resistance in tumors. At the level of the study: Per fraction, Cohort 2 was given 1 Gy every two weeks, accumulating a total of 13 Gy over 26 weeks. Every day for four cycles from cycle 1 day 1, patients took 300 mg of oral aspirin. The authors gave intravenous cyclophosphamide 200 mg/m2 every two weeks, one day before radiation and immunotherapy.

The CDR3 runs to 15 residues. Germline values: CDR1 SGHTA, CDR2 FQGNSA. The V gene end was trimmed by 5 bases and the J gene end by 8 bases; junction bases not matched to a gene: 9. The time point was: before trial treatment. This TCR was sampled from a male donor with prostate cancer. The rearrangement links TRBV7-2 to TRBJ2-1; the match to TRBD2 covers 10 bases. The specimen was PBMCs, collected before treatment. CDR3 residues: CASSPQASGGYEQFF. In DNA form, the CDR3 reads TGTGCCAGCAGCCCACAGGCTAGCGGGGGATATGAGCAGTTCTTC. Filled out from reference TRBV7-2 and TRBJ2-1, the complete variable domain reads GAGVSQSPSNKVTEKGKDVELRCDPISGHTALYWYRQSLGQGLEFLIYFQGNSAPDKSGLPSDRFSAERTGGSVSTLTIQRTQQEDSAVYLCASSPQASGGYEQFFGPGTRLTVL.